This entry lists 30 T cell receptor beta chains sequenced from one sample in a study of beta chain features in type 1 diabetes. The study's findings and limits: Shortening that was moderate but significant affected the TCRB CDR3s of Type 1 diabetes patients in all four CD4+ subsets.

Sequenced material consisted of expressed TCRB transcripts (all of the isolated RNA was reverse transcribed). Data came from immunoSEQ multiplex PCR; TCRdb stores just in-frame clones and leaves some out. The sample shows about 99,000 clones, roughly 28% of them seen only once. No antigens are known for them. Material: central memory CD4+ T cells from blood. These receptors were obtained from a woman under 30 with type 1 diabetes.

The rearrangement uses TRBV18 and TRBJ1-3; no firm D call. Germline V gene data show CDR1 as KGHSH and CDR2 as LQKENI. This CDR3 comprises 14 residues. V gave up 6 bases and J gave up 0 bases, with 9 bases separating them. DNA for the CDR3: TGTGCCAGCTCGACCGGGAGCTCTGGAAACACCATATATTTT. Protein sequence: CASSTGSSGNTIYF.

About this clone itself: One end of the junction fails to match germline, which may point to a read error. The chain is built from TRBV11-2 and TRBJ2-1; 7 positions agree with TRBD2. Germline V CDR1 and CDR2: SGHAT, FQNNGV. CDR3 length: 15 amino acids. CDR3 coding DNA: TGTGCCAGCAGCTTAGGCGGGAGCTCCCACAATGAGCAGTTCTTC. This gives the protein CASSLGGSSHNEQFF.

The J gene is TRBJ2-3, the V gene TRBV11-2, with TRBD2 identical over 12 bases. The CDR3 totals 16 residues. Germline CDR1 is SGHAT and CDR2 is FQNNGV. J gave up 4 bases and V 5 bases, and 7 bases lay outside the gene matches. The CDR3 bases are TGTGCCAGCAGCACCCGGACTAGCGGGACTGCAGATACGCAGTATTTT. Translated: CASSTRTSGTADTQYF.

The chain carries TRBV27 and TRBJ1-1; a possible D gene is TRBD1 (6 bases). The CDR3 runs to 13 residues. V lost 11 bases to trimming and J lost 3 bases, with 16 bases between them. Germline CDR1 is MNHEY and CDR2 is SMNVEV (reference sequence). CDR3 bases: TGTGCCTGCCGGGACAACCGATACACTGAAGCTTTCTTT. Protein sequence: CACRDNRYTEAFF.

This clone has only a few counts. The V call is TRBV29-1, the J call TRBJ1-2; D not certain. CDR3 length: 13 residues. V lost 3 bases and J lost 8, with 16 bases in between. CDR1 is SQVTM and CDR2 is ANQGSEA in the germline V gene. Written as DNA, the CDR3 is TGCAGCGTTGATCTGTCAGGCCAAGTCGGCTACACCTTC. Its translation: CSVDLSGQVGYTF.

The CDR3 here is CAWSVLGQGTEAFF. Here the CDR3 DNA reads TGTGCCTGGAGTGTACTCGGTCAGGGGACTGAAGCTTTCTTT. The chain employs TRBV30 and TRBJ1-1; TRBD1 might be the D (6 bases). In germline, CDR1 is GTSNPN, CDR2 SVGIG (reference sequence). V lost 0 bases and J 5 bases, leaving 13 bases between the germline ends. The CDR3 spans 14 residues.

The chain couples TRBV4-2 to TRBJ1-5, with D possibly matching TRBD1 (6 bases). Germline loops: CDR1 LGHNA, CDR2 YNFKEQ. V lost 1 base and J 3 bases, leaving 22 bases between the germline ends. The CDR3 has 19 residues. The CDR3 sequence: CASSQASGVTGDFNQPQHF. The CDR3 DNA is TGTGCCAGCAGCCAAGCTTCAGGTGTGACAGGAGATTTCAATCAGCCCCAGCATTTT.

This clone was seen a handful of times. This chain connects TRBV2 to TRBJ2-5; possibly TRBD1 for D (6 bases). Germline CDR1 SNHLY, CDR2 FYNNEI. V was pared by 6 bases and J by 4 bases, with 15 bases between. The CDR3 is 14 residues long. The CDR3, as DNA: TGTGCCAGCAGGAACACAGGGAAGGGAGAGACCCAGTACTTC. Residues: CASRNTGKGETQYF.

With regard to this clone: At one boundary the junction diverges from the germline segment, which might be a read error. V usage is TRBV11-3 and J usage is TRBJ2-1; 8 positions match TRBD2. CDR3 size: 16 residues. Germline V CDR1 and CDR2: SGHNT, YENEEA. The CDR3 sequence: CTSSSGSSGSYNEQFF. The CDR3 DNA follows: TGTACCAGCAGCTCAGGATCTAGCGGGTCCTACAATGAGCAGTTCTTC.

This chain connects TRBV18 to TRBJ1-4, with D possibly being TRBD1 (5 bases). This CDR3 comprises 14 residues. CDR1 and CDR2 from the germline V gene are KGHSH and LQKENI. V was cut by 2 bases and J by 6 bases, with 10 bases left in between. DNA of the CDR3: TGTGCCAGCTCACCAAGACAGAGTGATGAAAAACTGTTTTTT. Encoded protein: CASSPRQSDEKLFF.

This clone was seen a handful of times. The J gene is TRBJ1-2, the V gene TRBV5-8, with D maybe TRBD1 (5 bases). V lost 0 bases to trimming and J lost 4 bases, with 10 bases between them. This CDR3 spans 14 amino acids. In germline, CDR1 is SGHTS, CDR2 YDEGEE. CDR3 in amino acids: CASSLGGTSYGYTF. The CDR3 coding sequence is TGTGCCAGCAGCTTGGGGGGGACTTCCTATGGCTACACCTTC.

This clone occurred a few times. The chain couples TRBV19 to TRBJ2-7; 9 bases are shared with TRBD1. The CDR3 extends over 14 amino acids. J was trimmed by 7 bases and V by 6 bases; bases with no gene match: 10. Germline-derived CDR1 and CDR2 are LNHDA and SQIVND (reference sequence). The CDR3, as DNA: TGTGCCAGTAGCCGGACAGGGGTGGGAGATGAGCAGTACGTC. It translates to CASSRTGVGDEQYV.

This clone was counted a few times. CDR3 sequence: CASSLVGLAANEQFF. Here the CDR3 DNA reads TGTGCCAGCAGCTTAGTGGGACTAGCCGCCAATGAGCAGTTCTTC. This chain joins TRBV7-9 and TRBJ2-1, with 9 nucleotides matching TRBD2. CDR1 and CDR2 (germline): SEHNR, FQNEAQ (reference sequence). The V gene end was trimmed by 1 base and the J gene end by 6 bases; junction bases not matched to a gene: 4. This CDR3 comprises 15 residues.

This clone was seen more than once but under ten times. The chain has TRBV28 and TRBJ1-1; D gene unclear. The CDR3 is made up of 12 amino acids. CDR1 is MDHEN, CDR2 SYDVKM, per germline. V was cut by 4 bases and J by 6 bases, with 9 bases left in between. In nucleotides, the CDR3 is TGTGCCAGCAGTTCTTACATATCTGAAGCTTTCTTT. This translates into CASSSYISEAFF.

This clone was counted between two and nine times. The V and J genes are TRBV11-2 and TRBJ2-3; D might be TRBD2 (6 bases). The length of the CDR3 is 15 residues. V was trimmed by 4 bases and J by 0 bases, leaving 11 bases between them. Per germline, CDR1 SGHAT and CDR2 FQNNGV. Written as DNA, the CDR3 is TGTGCCAGCAGCTCGCTAGCGAGTAGCACAGATACGCAGTATTTT. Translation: CASSSLASSTDTQYF.

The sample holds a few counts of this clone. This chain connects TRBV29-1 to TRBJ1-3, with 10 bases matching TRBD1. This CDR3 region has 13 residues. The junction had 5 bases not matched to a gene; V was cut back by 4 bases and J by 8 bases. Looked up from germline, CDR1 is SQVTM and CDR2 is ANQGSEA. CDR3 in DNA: TGCAGCGTTGGGGGACAGGGGATGGACACCATATATTTT. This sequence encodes CSVGGQGMDTIYF.

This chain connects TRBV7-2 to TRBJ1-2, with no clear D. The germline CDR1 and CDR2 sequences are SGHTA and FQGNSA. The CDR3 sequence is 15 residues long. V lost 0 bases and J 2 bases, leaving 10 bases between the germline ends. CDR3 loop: CASSLAPGINYGYTF. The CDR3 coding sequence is TGTGCCAGCAGCTTAGCGCCGGGGATAAACTATGGCTACACCTTC. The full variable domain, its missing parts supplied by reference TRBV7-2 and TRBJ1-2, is GAGVSQSPSNKVTEKGKDVELRCDPISGHTALYWYRQSLGQGLEFLIYFQGNSAPDKSGLPSDRFSAERTGGSVSTLTIQRTQQEDSAVYLCASSLAPGINYGYTFGSGTRLTVV.

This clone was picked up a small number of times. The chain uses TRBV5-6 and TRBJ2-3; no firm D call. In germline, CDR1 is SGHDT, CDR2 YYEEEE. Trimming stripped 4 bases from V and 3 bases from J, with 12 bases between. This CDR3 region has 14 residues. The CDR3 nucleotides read TGTGCCAGCAGCAGCGAAACCGGGACAGATACGCAGTATTTT. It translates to CASSSETGTDTQYF.

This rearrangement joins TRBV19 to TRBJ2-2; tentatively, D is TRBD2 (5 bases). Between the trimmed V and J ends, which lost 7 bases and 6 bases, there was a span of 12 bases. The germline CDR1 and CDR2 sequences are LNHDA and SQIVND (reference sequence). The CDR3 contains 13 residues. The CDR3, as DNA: TGTGCCAGTATGAGGGAGAGATCCGGGGAGCTGTTTTTT. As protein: CASMRERSGELFF.

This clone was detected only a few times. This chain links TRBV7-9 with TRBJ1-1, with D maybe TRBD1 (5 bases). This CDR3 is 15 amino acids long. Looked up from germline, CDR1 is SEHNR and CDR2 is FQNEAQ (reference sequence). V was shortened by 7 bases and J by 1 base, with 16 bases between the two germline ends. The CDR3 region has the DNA TGTGCCAGCACCAACCTACAGGTTTCGAACACTGAAGCTTTCTTT. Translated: CASTNLQVSNTEAFF.

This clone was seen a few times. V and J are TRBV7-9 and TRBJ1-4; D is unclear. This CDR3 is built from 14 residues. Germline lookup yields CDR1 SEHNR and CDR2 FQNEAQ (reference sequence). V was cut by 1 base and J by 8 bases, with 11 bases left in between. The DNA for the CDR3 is TGTGCCAGCAGCTTAGTGGCGGCGGGGGAAAAACTGTTTTTT. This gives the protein CASSLVAAGEKLFF.

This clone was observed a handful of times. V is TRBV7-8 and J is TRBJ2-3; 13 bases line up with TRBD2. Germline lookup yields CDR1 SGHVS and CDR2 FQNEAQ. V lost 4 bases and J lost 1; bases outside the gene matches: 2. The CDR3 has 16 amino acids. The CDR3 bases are TGTGCCAGCAGCTCCACTAGCGGGAGGGGCACAGATACGCAGTATTTT. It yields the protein CASSSTSGRGTDTQYF.

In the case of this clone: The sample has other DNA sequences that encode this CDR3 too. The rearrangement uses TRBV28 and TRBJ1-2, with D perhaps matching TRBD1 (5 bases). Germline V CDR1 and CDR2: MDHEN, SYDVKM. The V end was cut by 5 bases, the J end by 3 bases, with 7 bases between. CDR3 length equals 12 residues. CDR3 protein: CASSQGDYGYTF. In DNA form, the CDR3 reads TGTGCCAGCAGTCAGGGTGACTATGGCTACACCTTC.

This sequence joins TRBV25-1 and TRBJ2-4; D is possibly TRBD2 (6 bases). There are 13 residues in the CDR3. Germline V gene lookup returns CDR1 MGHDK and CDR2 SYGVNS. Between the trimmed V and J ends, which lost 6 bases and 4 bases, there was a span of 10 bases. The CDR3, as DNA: TGTGCCAGCAGCGGGACTGAGAAAAACATTCAGTACTTC. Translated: CASSGTEKNIQYF.

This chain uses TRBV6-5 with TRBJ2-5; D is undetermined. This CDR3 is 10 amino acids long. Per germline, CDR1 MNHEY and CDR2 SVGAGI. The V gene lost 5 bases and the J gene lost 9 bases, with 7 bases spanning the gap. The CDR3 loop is CASSLRPQYF. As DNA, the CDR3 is TGTGCCAGCAGTCTCAGGCCCCAGTACTTC.

CDR3 DNA: TGTGCCAGCAGCAGGGGGCGGGATGAGCAGTTCTTC. Its translation: CASSRGRDEQFF. The chain has TRBV7-9 and TRBJ2-1; 7 bases align to TRBD1. The CDR3 runs 12 residues. J lost 8 bases, V lost 5 bases, and 3 bases had no gene match. Germline values: CDR1 SEHNR, CDR2 FQNEAQ (reference sequence).

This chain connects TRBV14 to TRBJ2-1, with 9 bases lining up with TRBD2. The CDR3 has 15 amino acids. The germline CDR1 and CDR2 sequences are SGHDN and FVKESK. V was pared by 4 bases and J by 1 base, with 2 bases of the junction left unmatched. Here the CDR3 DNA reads TGTGCCAGCAGCCCAGGACTAGCGTCCTACAATGAGCAGTTCTTC. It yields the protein CASSPGLASYNEQFF. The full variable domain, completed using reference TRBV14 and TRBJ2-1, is EAGVTQFPSHSVIEKGQTVTLRCDPISGHDNLYWYRRVMGKEIKFLLHFVKESKQDESGMPNNRFLAERTGGTYSTLKVQPAELEDSGVYFCASSPGLASYNEQFFGPGTRLTVL.

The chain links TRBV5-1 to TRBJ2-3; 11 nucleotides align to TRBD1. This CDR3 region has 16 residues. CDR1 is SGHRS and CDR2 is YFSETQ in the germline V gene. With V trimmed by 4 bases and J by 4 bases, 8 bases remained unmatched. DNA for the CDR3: TGCGCCAGCAGCCCTCCGGGACAGGGGGGCGCAGATACGCAGTATTTT. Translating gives CASSPPGQGGADTQYF.

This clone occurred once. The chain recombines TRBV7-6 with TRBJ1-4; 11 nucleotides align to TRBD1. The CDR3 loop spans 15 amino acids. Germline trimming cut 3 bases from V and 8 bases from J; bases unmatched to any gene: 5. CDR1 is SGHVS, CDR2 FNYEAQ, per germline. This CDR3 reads CASSFGGTGGEKLFF. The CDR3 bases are TGTGCCAGCAGCTTCGGCGGGACAGGGGGGGAAAAACTGTTTTTT. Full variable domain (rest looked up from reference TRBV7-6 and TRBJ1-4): GAGVSQSPRYKVTKRGQDVALRCDPISGHVSLYWYRQALGQGPEFLTYFNYEAQQDKSGLPNDRFSAERPEGSISTLTIQRTEQRDSAMYRCASSFGGTGGEKLFFGSGTQLSVL.

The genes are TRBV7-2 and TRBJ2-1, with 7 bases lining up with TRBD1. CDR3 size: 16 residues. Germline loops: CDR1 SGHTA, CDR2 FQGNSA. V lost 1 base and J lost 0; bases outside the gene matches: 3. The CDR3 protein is CASSLVSGGSYNEQFF. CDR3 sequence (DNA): TGTGCCAGCAGCTTAGTATCAGGGGGCTCCTACAATGAGCAGTTCTTC. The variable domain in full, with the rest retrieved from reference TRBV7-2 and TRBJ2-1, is GAGVSQSPSNKVTEKGKDVELRCDPISGHTALYWYRQSLGQGLEFLIYFQGNSAPDKSGLPSDRFSAERTGGSVSTLTIQRTQQEDSAVYLCASSLVSGGSYNEQFFGPGTRLTVL.